The present T cell receptor (beta chain) was sequenced within a study of blood T cell repertoires in COVID-19. Sequenced by immunoSEQ multiplex PCR; TCRdb stores in-frame clones only, minus some. The table records 200,000 or so clones, 70% to 90% of them present only once. V trimming: 3 bases; J trimming: 6 bases; junction bases outside the gene matches: 6. CDR1 is GTSNPN, CDR2 SVGIG, per germline (reference sequence). This CDR3 spans 14 amino acids. The count of this clone is one. V and J are TRBV30 and TRBJ1-5; TRBD1 aligns across 9 bases. The TCR was taken from a man aged 30 to 39 who had recovered from COVID-19. Material: PBMCs or T cells enriched from blood (not recorded which). CDR3 amino acids: CAWSGQGSGQPQHF. The DNA for the CDR3 is TGTGCCTGGAGCGGACAGGGGTCGGGTCAGCCCCAGCATTTT. Using reference TRBV30 and TRBJ1-5 for the parts outside the CDR3, the full variable domain is SQTIHQWPATLVQPVGSPLSLECTVEGTSNPNLYWYRQAAGRGLQLLFYSVGIGQISSEVPQNLSASRPQDRQFILSSKKLLLSDSGFYLCAWSGQGSGQPQHFGDGTRLSIL.